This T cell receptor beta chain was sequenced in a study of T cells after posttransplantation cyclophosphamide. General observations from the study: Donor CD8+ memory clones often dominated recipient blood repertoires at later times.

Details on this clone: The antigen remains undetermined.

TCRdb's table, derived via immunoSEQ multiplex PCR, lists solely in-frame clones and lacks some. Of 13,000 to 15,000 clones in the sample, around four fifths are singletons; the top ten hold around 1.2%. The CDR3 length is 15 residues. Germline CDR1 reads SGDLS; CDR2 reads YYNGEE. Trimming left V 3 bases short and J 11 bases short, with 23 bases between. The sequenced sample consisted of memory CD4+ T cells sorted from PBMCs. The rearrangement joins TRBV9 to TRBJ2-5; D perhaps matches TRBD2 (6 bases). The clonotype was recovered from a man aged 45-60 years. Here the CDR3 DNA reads TGTGCCAGCAGCGCGGGACTTCAACCACTTAGGGAGCAGTACTTC. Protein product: CASSAGLQPLREQYF.